This is a list of T cell receptor beta chains from one sample in a study of identical twins. MiXCR, applied by TCRdb to the 5' RACE reads, yields one record per CDR3 protein. Of some 500,000 distinct CDR3 sequences listed, over 8.5% were seen once; the top ten hold 2.5% to 3%. The same sample was also studied in work on yellow fever vaccine responses in identical twins.

The sample comprised PBMCs. Receptors originate from a woman between 18 and 29 years old in good health. The CDR3 runs from the conserved cysteine through the conserved F or W. Fields, in order: clone size, V gene, J gene, CDR3 protein. Size tells how often a clone was seen (once, few, many) or the class of an expanded clone, and some rows leave it out.

size: many
V: TRBV28
J: TRBJ2-1
CDR3: CASTPTGIYSYNEQFF

size: NA
V: TRBV7-8
J: TRBJ2-3
CDR3: CASSFGGALGTQYF

size: many
V: TRBV5-1
J: TRBJ2-3
CDR3: CASSLSPTTDTQYF

size: NA
V: TRBV7-2
J: TRBJ2-5
CDR3: CASSFTGLQETQYF

size: NA
V: TRBV7-9
J: TRBJ2-5
CDR3: CASSFGPGLPQYF

size: NA
V: TRBV7-2
J: TRBJ2-3
CDR3: CASTLNTDTQYF

size: many
V: TRBV12-3/TRBV12-4
J: TRBJ1-6
CDR3: CASSFADRGGSPLHF

size: few
V: TRBV28
J: TRBJ2-7
CDR3: CASRGGESFYEQYF

size: few
V: TRBV3-1
J: TRBJ2-6
CDR3: CASSLSLVGRNSGANVLTF

size: many
V: TRBV7-9
J: TRBJ2-5
CDR3: CASSLASGALETQYF

size: many
V: TRBV10-3
J: TRBJ2-3
CDR3: CAISATSAYTDTQYF

size: few
V: TRBV6-1
J: TRBJ2-7
CDR3: CATEEKDRTYEQYF

size: NA
V: TRBV18
J: TRBJ2-5
CDR3: CASSPNRGYQETQYF

size: NA
V: TRBV10-3
J: TRBJ2-6
CDR3: CASKESSGANVLTF

size: few
V: TRBV5-4
J: TRBJ2-1
CDR3: CASTDTYNEQFF

size: NA
V: TRBV4-1
J: TRBJ2-2
CDR3: CASSQEGSYTGELFF

size: few
V: TRBV5-1
J: TRBJ2-5
CDR3: CASSLVEGVKSQYF

size: few
V: TRBV3-1
J: TRBJ2-5
CDR3: CASSFRGDGTQYF

size: few
V: TRBV7-9
J: TRBJ2-7
CDR3: CASSSGQGWMNEYF

size: many
V: TRBV5-1
J: TRBJ2-2
CDR3: CASTPTGTETTGELFF

size: few
V: TRBV20-1
J: TRBJ2-7
CDR3: CSARAGTGGHEQYF

size: many
V: TRBV27
J: TRBJ2-7
CDR3: CASSLTGGNEQYF

size: few
V: TRBV9
J: TRBJ2-5
CDR3: CASSDPGTQYF

size: NA
V: TRBV5-5
J: TRBJ1-2
CDR3: CASSQRQGSDYGYTF

size: many
V: TRBV10-3
J: TRBJ2-7
CDR3: CAIIKTGLGSEQYF

size: few
V: TRBV20-1
J: TRBJ2-7
CDR3: CSARVSGYEQYF

size: many
V: TRBV7-9
J: TRBJ2-7
CDR3: CASSLASGTGGDEQYF

size: few
V: TRBV5-1
J: TRBJ2-5
CDR3: CASIKSGQGIETQYF

size: many
V: TRBV7-2
J: TRBJ1-1
CDR3: CASSSRQGEAFF

size: NA
V: TRBV7-2
J: TRBJ1-6
CDR3: CASRLQVSDSPLHF

size: NA
V: TRBV5-1
J: TRBJ2-3
CDR3: CASSPRTGGFTDTQYF

size: NA
V: TRBV29-1
J: TRBJ2-7
CDR3: CSVALSYEQYF

size: many
V: TRBV6-2/TRBV6-3
J: TRBJ2-2
CDR3: CASTNGADNTGELFF

size: many
V: TRBV11-2
J: TRBJ1-6
CDR3: CASSLVLQVNSPLHF

size: NA
V: TRBV7-8
J: TRBJ2-7
CDR3: CASSPSTYPYEQYF

size: NA
V: TRBV27
J: TRBJ1-2
CDR3: CASSFVGGLYGYTF

size: NA
V: TRBV5-1
J: TRBJ2-7
CDR3: CASSLSAGDPSYEQYF

size: many
V: TRBV5-1
J: TRBJ1-1
CDR3: CASSLALGTVTEAFF

size: NA
V: TRBV30
J: TRBJ2-7
CDR3: CAWSGPRWQGARDSYEQYF

size: NA
V: TRBV12-5
J: TRBJ1-1
CDR3: CASGLPPYTEAFF